The entry that follows covers one TCR beta chain sequence. Antigen: not known. The V gene end was trimmed by 7 bases and the J gene end by 7 bases; junction bases not matched to a gene: 7. Germline V gives CDR1 MDHEN, CDR2 SYDVKM. CDR3 size: 13 residues. This sample is part of a study of cytomegalovirus exposure and HLA in healthy donors. Study findings and constraints: As a later analysis revealed, the rate of TCR association differed by HLA locus, with DRB1 most and HLA-C fewest. The CMV antigen specificity of a few CMV-associated chains was confirmed through in vitro analysis.

Vbeta (60) and Jbeta (13) primers were used in the PCR. Clones were read by immunoSEQ multiplex PCR, and TCRdb kept only the in-frame ones, dropping some. Seen here are about 160,000 clones, roughly 83% observed once, and the top ten hold roughly 0.38%. This TCR was recovered from a boy younger than 10 in good health and CMV-seronegative. V gene TRBV28 combines with J gene TRBJ1-2; TRBD1 matches 9 bases. Sequenced material: PBMCs. CDR3 in DNA: TGTGCCAGCATCAAAGGACAGGGGTTTGGCTACACCTTC. Residues: CASIKGQGFGYTF.